This T cell receptor (beta chain) stems from a study of CD8 T cells in Susac syndrome. Trimming left V 5 bases short and J 5 bases short, with 21 bases between. The CDR3 consists of 16 residues. The germline V gene encodes CDR1 SEHNR and CDR2 FQNEAQ (reference sequence). With random hexamers, 0.5 to 1 ug RNA was reverse transcribed. A single record per CDR3 protein comes from TCRdb applying MiXCR to the immunoSEQ multiplex PCR reads. This table has under 200,000 distinct CDR3 sequences, more than 85% appearing once. This receptor was taken from a human donor with Susac syndrome. The chain is built from TRBV7-9 and TRBJ2-5; perhaps TRBD2 as D (6 bases). Sequenced material: CD8+ T cells from PBMCs. The CDR3 sequence is CASSQSGSQGVETQYF. The CDR3 bases are TGTGCCAGCAGCCAATCCGGGAGTCAGGGTGTCGAGACCCAGTACTTC.